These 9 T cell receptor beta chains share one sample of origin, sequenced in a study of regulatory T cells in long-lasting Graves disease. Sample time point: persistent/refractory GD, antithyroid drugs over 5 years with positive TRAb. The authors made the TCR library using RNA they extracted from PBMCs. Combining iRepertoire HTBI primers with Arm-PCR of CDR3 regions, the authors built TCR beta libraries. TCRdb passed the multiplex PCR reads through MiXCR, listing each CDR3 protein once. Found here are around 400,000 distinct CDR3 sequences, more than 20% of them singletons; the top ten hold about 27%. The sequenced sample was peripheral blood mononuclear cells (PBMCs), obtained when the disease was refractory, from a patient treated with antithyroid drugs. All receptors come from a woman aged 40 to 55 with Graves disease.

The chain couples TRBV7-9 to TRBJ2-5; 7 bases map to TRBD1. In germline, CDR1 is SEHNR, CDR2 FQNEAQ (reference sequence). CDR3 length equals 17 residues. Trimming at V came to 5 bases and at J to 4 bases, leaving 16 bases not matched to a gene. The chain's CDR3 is CASSDPRPQGPGETQYF. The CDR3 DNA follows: TGTGCCAGCAGCGACCCAAGGCCACAGGGGCCCGGAGAGACCCAGTACTTC. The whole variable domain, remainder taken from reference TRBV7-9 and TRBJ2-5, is DTGVSQNPRHKITKRGQNVTFRCDPISEHNRLYWYRQTLGQGPEFLTYFQNEAQLEKSRLLSDRFSAERPKGSFSTLEIQRTEQGDSAMYLCASSDPRPQGPGETQYFGPGTRLLVL.

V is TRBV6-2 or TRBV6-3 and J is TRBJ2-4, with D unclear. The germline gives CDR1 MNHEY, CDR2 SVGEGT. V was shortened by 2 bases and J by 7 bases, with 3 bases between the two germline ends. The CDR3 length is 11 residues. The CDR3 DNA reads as TGTGCCAGCAGTTACGCGAACATTCAGTACTTC. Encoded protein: CASSYANIQYF.

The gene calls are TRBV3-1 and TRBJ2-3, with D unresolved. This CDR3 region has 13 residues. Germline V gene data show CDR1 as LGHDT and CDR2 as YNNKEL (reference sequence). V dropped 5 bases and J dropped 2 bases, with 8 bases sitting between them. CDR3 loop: CASSETYTDTQYF. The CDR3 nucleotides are TGTGCCAGCAGCGAGACGTACACAGATACGCAGTATTTT.

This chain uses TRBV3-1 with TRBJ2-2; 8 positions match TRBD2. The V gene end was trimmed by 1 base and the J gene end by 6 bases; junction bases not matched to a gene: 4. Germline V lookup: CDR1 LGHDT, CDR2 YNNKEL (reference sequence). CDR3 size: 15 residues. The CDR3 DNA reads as TGTGCCAGCAGCCAAGTTGGACTAGCCCCCGGGGAGCTGTTTTTT. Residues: CASSQVGLAPGELFF.

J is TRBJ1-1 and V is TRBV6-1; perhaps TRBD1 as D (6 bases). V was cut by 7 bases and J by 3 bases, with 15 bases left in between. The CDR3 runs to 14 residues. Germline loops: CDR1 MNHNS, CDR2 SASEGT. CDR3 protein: CASTPRPGDTEAFF. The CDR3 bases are TGTGCCAGCACCCCCCGGCCAGGGGACACTGAAGCTTTCTTT.

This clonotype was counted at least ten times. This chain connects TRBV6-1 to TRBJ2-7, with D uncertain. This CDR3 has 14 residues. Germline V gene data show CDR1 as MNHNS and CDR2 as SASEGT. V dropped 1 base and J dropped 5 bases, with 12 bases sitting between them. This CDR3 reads CASSEGSNIDEQYF. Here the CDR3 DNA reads TGTGCCAGCAGTGAAGGGTCTAATATAGACGAGCAGTACTTC.

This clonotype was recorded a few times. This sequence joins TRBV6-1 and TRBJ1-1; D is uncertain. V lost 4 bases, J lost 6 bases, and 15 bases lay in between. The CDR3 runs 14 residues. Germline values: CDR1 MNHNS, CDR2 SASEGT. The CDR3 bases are TGTGCCAGCAGTGTCCCCGGACCCTGGCCTGAAGCTTTCTTT. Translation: CASSVPGPWPEAFF.

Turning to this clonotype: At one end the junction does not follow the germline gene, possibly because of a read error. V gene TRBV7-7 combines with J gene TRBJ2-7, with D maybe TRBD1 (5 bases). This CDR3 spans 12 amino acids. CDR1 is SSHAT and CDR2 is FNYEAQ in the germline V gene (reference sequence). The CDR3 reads CASSQEGDEQYF. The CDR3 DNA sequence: TGTGCTAGCAGCCAAGAAGGGGACGAGCAGTACTTC.

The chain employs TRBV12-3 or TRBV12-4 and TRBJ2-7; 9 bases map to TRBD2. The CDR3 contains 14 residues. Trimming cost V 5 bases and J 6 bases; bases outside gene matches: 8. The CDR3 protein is CASSLSGRSVEQYF. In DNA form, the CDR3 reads TGTGCCAGCAGTCTTAGCGGGAGAAGCGTCGAGCAGTACTTC.